The T cell receptor (beta chain) under discussion was sequenced for a study of shared clonotypes between healthy human individuals. Whole-study findings and limits: Incomplete sequencing of sorted subsets was indicated by rarefaction despite large depth. Shared clonotypes: about 4.6% naive CD4, around 3.7% naive CD8, 2.3% memory CD4, 0.4% memory CD8.

Per germline, CDR1 MNHNS and CDR2 SASEGT. The ends were cut back, 4 bases at V and 2 bases at J, with 17 bases in the middle. CDR3 length equals 16 residues. Concerning this clone itself: Its antigen is undetermined.

Authors' analysis steps: Junction-only sequences produced by ImmunoSEQ had no quality scores, so filtering differed. The data were produced by immunoSEQ multiplex PCR, yet TCRdb's version contains in-frame clones alone and is incomplete. Clone size and V and J calls were adopted from that table, with D and trimming inferred from the DNA. Here the sample spans 950,000 to 1,300,000 clones, about 80% being singletons. V usage is TRBV6-1 and J usage is TRBJ2-5; tentative D call: TRBD2 (6 bases). Sample: memory CD4+ T cells sorted from blood. Subset: CD45RA-negative fraction. This TCR was recovered from a man aged 18-30 years in good health. The CDR3 coding sequence is TGTGCCAGCAGTGGTGCCCCCGGGAGAGTACAAGAGACCCAGTACTTC. This translates into CASSGAPGRVQETQYF.